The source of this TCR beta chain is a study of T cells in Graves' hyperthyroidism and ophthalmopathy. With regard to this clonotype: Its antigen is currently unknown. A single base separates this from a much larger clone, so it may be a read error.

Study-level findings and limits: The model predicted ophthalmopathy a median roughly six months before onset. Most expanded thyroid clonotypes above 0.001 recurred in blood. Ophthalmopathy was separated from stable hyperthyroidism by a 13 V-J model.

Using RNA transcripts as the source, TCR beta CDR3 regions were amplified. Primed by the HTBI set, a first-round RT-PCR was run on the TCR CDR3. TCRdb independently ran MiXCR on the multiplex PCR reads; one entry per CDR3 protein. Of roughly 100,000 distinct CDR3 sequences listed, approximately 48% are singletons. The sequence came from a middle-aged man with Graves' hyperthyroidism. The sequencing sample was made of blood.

The CDR3 sequence: CASREADVDNEQFF. The CDR3 coding sequence is TGTGCCAGCAGGGAAGCGGACGTAGACAATGAGCAGTTCTTC. V is TRBV6-1 and J is TRBJ2-1, with TRBD2 as a possible D gene (5 bases). Germline V lookup: CDR1 MNHNS, CDR2 SASEGT. The CDR3 is 14 amino acids.